Listed below are T cell receptor beta chains from one sample, sequenced in a study of control samples from healthy donors and cancer patients. TCRdb keeps only in-frame clones here, not all; method: immunoSEQ multiplex PCR. The data hold about 61,000 clones, with 90% observed a single time. Sequenced: PBMCs. The receptors were sampled from a man in his sixties with colorectal cancer. Each CDR3 is given with its conserved first and last residue. The order of the fields is J gene, V gene, clone size, D gene, CDR3 protein, CDR3 DNA. A D gene is named only where the DNA matches it firmly. Where a row states a size, it is once, few, many or the class of an expanded clone; other rows omit it.

TRBJ2-1,TRBV11-1,-,TRBD1,CASSLHGQGSFF,TGTGCCAGCAGCTTGCACGGACAGGGGTCGTTCTTC
TRBJ2-1,TRBV10-1,-,TRBD1,CASSATGQPNEQFF,TGCGCCAGCAGTGCAACGGGACAGCCGAACGAGCAGTTCTTC
TRBJ1-1,TRBV11-2,-,-,CASSGQYMNTEAFF,TGTGCCAGCAGCGGACAGTACATGAACACTGAAGCTTTCTTT
TRBJ2-1,TRBV20-1,-,TRBD1,CSASPARGSNEQFF,TGCAGTGCTAGTCCGGCCAGGGGGTCCAATGAGCAGTTCTTC
TRBJ1-1,TRBV5-8,-,-,CASSLNTPGAFF,TGTGCCAGCAGCTTGAACACCCCGGGGGCTTTCTTT
TRBJ2-1,TRBV9,-,-,CASSSTGKQFF,TGTGCCAGCAGCTCAACAGGGAAGCAGTTCTTC
TRBJ2-7,TRBV12-3/TRBV12-4,-,-,CASSLQGPYEQYF,TGTGCCAGCAGTTTACAGGGCCCCTACGAGCAGTACTTC
TRBJ2-5,TRBV5-4,-,-,CASSRRGQETQYF,TGTGCCAGCAGCCGCCGCGGACAAGAGACCCAGTACTTC
TRBJ1-2,TRBV15,-,-,CATSRDFLDRPYGYTF,TGTGCCACCAGCAGAGATTTTCTGGATCGACCCTATGGCTACACCTTC
TRBJ2-3,TRBV6-2/TRBV6-3,few,-,CASSWGTDTQYF,TGTGCCAGCAGTTGGGGCACAGATACGCAGTATTTT
TRBJ2-7,TRBV9,-,-,CASSGPTDTRGDYEQYF,TGTGCCAGCAGCGGACCAACCGACACCCGTGGGGACTACGAGCAGTACTTC
TRBJ2-5,TRBV6-2/TRBV6-3,-,TRBD2,CASSYFFAGGHQETQYF,TGTGCCAGCAGTTACTTTTTCGCGGGGGGACACCAAGAGACCCAGTACTTC
TRBJ2-7,TRBV6-6,-,-,CASSYPNREAYEQYF,TGTGCCAGCAGTTACCCAAACAGGGAAGCCTACGAGCAGTACTTC
TRBJ1-2,TRBV7-2,-,-,CASSPMARGYTF,TGTGCCAGCAGCCCCATGGCCAGGGGCTACACCTTC
TRBJ2-7,TRBV19,-,TRBD2,CASRERGGRYEQYF,TGTGCCAGTAGAGAGCGGGGGGGCCGTTACGAGCAGTACTTC
TRBJ2-7,TRBV2,-,TRBD2,CASSGGLAGVFEQYF,TGTGCCAGCAGTGGGGGACTAGCGGGGGTGTTCGAGCAGTACTTC
TRBJ1-2,TRBV7-2,-,-,CASSLVAGNNYGYTF,TGTGCCAGCAGCTTAGTTGCAGGGAACAACTATGGCTACACCTTC
TRBJ1-6,TRBV28,-,TRBD1,CASRGTVRSPLHF,TGTGCCAGCAGAGGGACAGTGCGCTCACCCCTCCACTTT
TRBJ2-2,TRBV11-3,-,-,CASSLAGRVSPNTGELFF,TGTGCCAGCAGCTTAGCTGGCAGGGTATCTCCGAACACCGGGGAGCTGTTTTTT
TRBJ2-5,TRBV27,-,-,CASSFYSGEQETQYF,TGTGCCAGCAGTTTCTATTCGGGAGAACAAGAGACCCAGTACTTC
TRBJ1-4,TRBV5-4,-,-,CASSRKDSATNEKLFF,TGTGCCAGCAGCCGGAAGGACAGTGCAACTAATGAAAAACTGTTTTTT
TRBJ1-6,TRBV6-5,once,-,CASSYSWRGDSPLHF,TGTGCCAGCAGTTACTCGTGGAGGGGGGATTCACCCCTCCACTTT
TRBJ1-1,TRBV19,-,-,CASSMTMNTEAFF,TGTGCCAGTAGTATGACAATGAACACTGAAGCTTTCTTT
TRBJ1-5,TRBV5-1,-,-,CASSLQGVSGQPQHF,TGCGCCAGCAGCTTACAGGGAGTTAGTGGTCAGCCCCAGCATTTT
TRBJ2-7,TRBV15,-,TRBD1,CATSRVPPPGTELHEQYF,TGTGCCACCAGCAGAGTCCCACCTCCCGGGACAGAGTTACACGAGCAGTACTTC
TRBJ2-1,TRBV4-2,-,-,CASSPPRSGDLYNEQFF,TGTGCCAGCAGCCCCCCCAGGTCAGGGGACCTCTATAATGAGCAGTTCTTC
TRBJ1-2,TRBV11-2,-,-,CASSFSGGSSGYTF,TGTGCCAGCAGCTTTAGTGGAGGGTCGAGTGGCTACACCTTC
TRBJ2-7,TRBV11-2,-,-,CASSSQVGYEQYF,TGTGCCAGCAGCTCCCAGGTCGGGTACGAGCAGTACTTC
TRBJ2-3,TRBV5-1,once,-,CASSLLQGTNIYTDTQYF,TGCGCCAGCAGCTTGCTTCAGGGAACCAATATATACACAGATACGCAGTATTTT
TRBJ1-5,TRBV3-1/TRBV3-2,-,-,CASSQRQSNQPQHF,TGTGCCAGCAGCCAACGACAGAGCAATCAGCCCCAGCATTTT
TRBJ2-6,TRBV28,-,-,CASDPSGLPPGANVLTF,TGTGCCAGCGACCCCTCGGGACTCCCGCCTGGGGCCAACGTCCTGACTTTC
TRBJ2-5,TRBV7-6,-,TRBD2,CASGSGAGLASETQYF,TGTGCCAGCGGATCGGGCGCGGGACTAGCCTCGGAGACCCAGTACTTC
TRBJ2-7,TRBV11-2,-,TRBD2,CASSSVAGATYEQYF,TGTGCCAGCAGCTCAGTAGCGGGGGCCACCTACGAGCAGTACTTC
TRBJ2-2,TRBV3-1/TRBV3-2,-,-,CASSRMRGRTGELFF,TGTGCCAGCAGCCGAATGAGAGGGCGAACCGGGGAGCTGTTTTTT
TRBJ2-7,TRBV28,-,TRBD1,CASSQDRELSYEQYF,TGTGCCAGCAGCCAAGACAGGGAACTCTCCTACGAGCAGTACTTC
TRBJ2-1,TRBV18,-,-,CASSSTLADNEQFF,TGTGCCAGCTCATCAACCTTAGCTGACAATGAGCAGTTCTTC
TRBJ1-3,TRBV3-1/TRBV3-2,once,-,CASSRPPNRRAGNTIYF,TGTGCCAGCAGCCGCCCCCCGAATAGGAGAGCTGGAAACACCATATATTTT
TRBJ1-1,TRBV28,-,-,CASSSVRRKAFF,TGTGCCAGCAGTTCGGTAAGGCGTAAAGCTTTCTTT
TRBJ1-4,TRBV28,-,-,CASTGSPGATNEKLFF,TGTGCCAGTACAGGGTCCCCCGGAGCAACTAATGAAAAACTGTTTTTT
TRBJ1-2,TRBV12-3/TRBV12-4,few,-,CASSLKGNYGYTF,TGTGCCAGCAGTTTGAAGGGCAACTATGGCTACACCTTC
TRBJ2-5,TRBV7-9,-,-,CASSLITGGVETQYF,TGTGCCAGCAGCTTAATCACGGGGGGCGTGGAGACCCAGTACTTC
TRBJ1-2,TRBV12-3/TRBV12-4,-,-,CASSRTVYGYTF,TGTGCCAGCAGCCGGACAGTCTATGGCTACACCTTC
TRBJ2-1,TRBV3-1/TRBV3-2,-,TRBD1,CASSRDRGNYEQFF,TGTGCCAGCAGCCGGGACAGGGGGAACTATGAGCAGTTCTTC
TRBJ1-5,TRBV19,-,TRBD1,CASSPKDRGAGQPQHF,TGTGCCAGTAGTCCAAAGGACAGGGGGGCGGGGCAGCCCCAGCATTTT
TRBJ1-4,TRBV4-3,once,-,CASSQRELGKTVTSLNEKLFF,TGCGCCAGCAGCCAAAGGGAACTAGGGAAGACCGTCACTTCGCTTAATGAAAAACTGTTTTTT
TRBJ1-4,TRBV11-3,-,TRBD1,CASSFRDRVEKLFF,TGTGCCAGCAGCTTCCGGGACAGAGTTGAAAAACTGTTTTTT
TRBJ1-5,TRBV27,once,TRBD1,CASSLYPGQSGNQPQHF,TGTGCCAGCAGTTTATACCCGGGACAGAGTGGGAATCAGCCCCAGCATTTT
TRBJ1-3,TRBV3-1/TRBV3-2,-,-,CASSQVDYYTLSGNTIYF,TGTGCCAGCAGCCAAGTAGACTACTATACCCTATCTGGAAACACCATATATTTT
TRBJ2-7,TRBV3-1/TRBV3-2,-,-,CASSYSSYEQYF,TGTGCCAGCAGCTATAGCTCCTACGAGCAGTACTTC
TRBJ2-1,TRBV18,-,TRBD2,CASSPLAGGLSGEQFF,TGTGCCAGCTCACCCTTAGCGGGGGGGCTCAGTGGTGAGCAGTTCTTC
TRBJ1-3,TRBV11-2,-,-,CASSFERNTIYF,TGTGCCAGCAGCTTCGAGAGAAACACCATATATTTT
TRBJ1-2,TRBV4-1,-,-,CASSQELGAYGYTF,TGCGCCAGCAGCCAAGAGCTGGGGGCCTATGGCTACACCTTC
TRBJ1-1,TRBV19,-,TRBD1,CAIASDRGQVTEAFF,TGTGCCATCGCGTCGGACAGGGGGCAGGTCACTGAAGCTTTCTTT
TRBJ2-3,TRBV15,-,-,CATRIMGADTQYF,TGTGCCACCCGGATTATGGGCGCAGATACGCAGTATTTT
TRBJ1-2,TRBV6-5,-,-,CASRLYSQGSYGYTF,TGTGCCAGCAGACTATACTCACAGGGAAGCTATGGCTACACCTTC